This T cell receptor (beta chain) was found in a study of read filtering for tumor transcriptome and immune sequencing. Study as a whole: Whole-transcriptome libraries were prepared after DNase treatment.

The study, taken as a whole, reports: RNA-seq captured clonotypes less deeply and reliably than IR-seq.

Many counts were recorded for this clonotype. What it recognizes is unknown. Trimming removed 6 bases at V and 3 bases at J, with 9 bases between. This CDR3 contains 12 residues. The germline V gene encodes CDR1 MDHEN and CDR2 SYDVKM. Every patient had bone marrow sampled while the disease was active. From about 0.4 ug of RNA, a library with molecular barcoded alpha/delta and beta/gamma adaptors was made. Using its own MiXCR run on the reads, TCRdb lists one record per CDR3 protein. Of 50,000 to 65,000 distinct CDR3 sequences listed, approximately 13% are singletons. The J gene is TRBJ2-7, the V gene TRBV28; D is unresolved. Sequencing was performed on a population of CD138-negative cells sorted from bone marrow. The receptor was derived from a donor at least 40 years old with multiple myeloma. CDR3 nucleotide sequence: TGTGCCAGCAGCGGAGTTCGCTACGAGCAGTACTTC. This sequence encodes CASSGVRYEQYF.